A single sample is the source of the 17 T cell receptor beta chains below, sequenced in a study of blood T cell repertoires in COVID-19. TCRdb keeps only in-frame clones here, not all; method: immunoSEQ multiplex PCR. This table has 150,000 to 200,000 clones, roughly 87% appearing once. Sequences were obtained from PBMCs or T cells enriched from blood (not recorded which). These receptor sequences come from a woman aged 40 to 50 with acute COVID-19.

The rearrangement joins TRBV6-5 to TRBJ2-7; 9 bases align to TRBD1. The CDR3 contains 14 residues. V shed 7 bases, J shed 6 bases, and the junction held 10 bases outside the gene matches. The germline V gene encodes CDR1 MNHEY and CDR2 SVGAGI. The CDR3, as DNA: TGTGCCAGCACCCACCGGGGACAGGGAGGCGAGCAGTACTTC. Encoded protein: CASTHRGQGGEQYF.

The chain is built from TRBV19 and TRBJ2-5; the match to TRBD2 covers 7 bases. This CDR3 region has 15 residues. V was clipped by 6 bases and J by 5 bases; unmatched bases: 12. Germline V gives CDR1 LNHDA, CDR2 SQIVND (reference sequence). CDR3 nucleotides: TGTGCCAGTAGCGGTTGGGCGGGAGAAAGGGAGACCCAGTACTTC. Translation gives CASSGWAGERETQYF.

The chain recombines TRBV7-9 with TRBJ2-3; TRBD1 agrees at 7 bases. Germline CDR1 reads SEHNR; CDR2 reads FQNEAQ (reference sequence). The CDR3 is made up of 17 amino acids. The junction had 16 bases not matched to a gene; V was cut back by 5 bases and J by 5 bases. The CDR3: CASSPIVETGVGDTQYF. DNA of the CDR3: TGTGCCAGCAGCCCGATAGTGGAAACAGGGGTGGGAGATACGCAGTATTTT. Based on the CDR3 plus reference TRBV7-9 and TRBJ2-3, the full variable domain is DTGVSQNPRHKITKRGQNVTFRCDPISEHNRLYWYRQTLGQGPEFLTYFQNEAQLEKSRLLSDRFSAERPKGSFSTLEIQRTEQGDSAMYLCASSPIVETGVGDTQYFGPGTRLTVL.

The chain joins TRBV3-1 (or the pseudogene TRBV3-2) to TRBJ2-7; D ambiguous. V shed 4 bases and J shed 4 bases, with 11 bases lying between them. The CDR3 covers 13 residues. The germline CDR1 and CDR2 sequences are LGHDT and YNNKEL (reference sequence). CDR3 protein: CASSPPGLYEQYF. The DNA of the CDR3 is TGTGCCAGCAGCCCACCCGGGTTGTACGAGCAGTACTTC.

The rearrangement uses TRBV27 and TRBJ2-5, with 12 bases that match TRBD2. Losses at the gene ends were 8 bases for V and 2 bases for J; bases not matched to a gene: 6. The germline CDR1 and CDR2 sequences are MNHEY and SMNVEV (reference sequence). This CDR3 is built from 15 residues. CDR3 sequence: CASRRTSGVQETQYF. The CDR3, as DNA: TGTGCCAGCCGGAGGACTAGCGGGGTACAAGAGACCCAGTACTTC.

The chain couples TRBV4-1 to TRBJ2-7; 7 bases align to TRBD1. In germline, CDR1 is MGHRA, CDR2 YSYEKL. This CDR3 has 17 amino acids. V shed 8 bases and J 3 bases; nucleotides not matched to a gene: 19. CDR3 DNA sequence: TGCGCCAGCTCTATGGAACAGGGGCAGAGAGGTAGCTACGAGCAGTACTTC. Amino acids: CASSMEQGQRGSYEQYF.

The table lists this clone with a count of one. The genes are TRBV30 and TRBJ2-7; no reliable D call. Germline CDR1 reads GTSNPN; CDR2 reads SVGIG (reference sequence). V lost 0 bases, J lost 10 bases, and 13 bases lay in between. The CDR3 length is 12 residues. The CDR3 is CAWSVSSGYQYF. The CDR3 DNA sequence: TGTGCCTGGAGTGTATCTTCCGGTTACCAGTACTTC.

The V and J genes are TRBV7-2 and TRBJ2-3, with D tentatively TRBD2 (5 bases). The germline V and J ends were trimmed by 8 bases and 6 bases, with 9 bases remaining between them. This CDR3 has 11 amino acids. Germline CDR1 reads SGHTA; CDR2 reads FQGNSA. Written as DNA, the CDR3 is TGTGCCAGCGGGAGTATGGATACGCAGTATTTT. Protein: CASGSMDTQYF.

The V gene is TRBV30, the J gene TRBJ2-1; D might be TRBD2 (5 bases). V gave up 2 bases and J gave up 1 base, with 12 bases separating them. The CDR3 is 15 residues long. Germline V gene sequence: CDR1 GTSNPN, CDR2 SVGIG (reference sequence). The CDR3 DNA reads TGTGCCTGGAGTCTCGGAAGAGGGTCCTACAATGAGCAGTTCTTC. Translation gives CAWSLGRGSYNEQFF. Using reference TRBV30 and TRBJ2-1 for the parts outside the CDR3, the full variable domain is SQTIHQWPATLVQPVGSPLSLECTVEGTSNPNLYWYRQAAGRGLQLLFYSVGIGQISSEVPQNLSASRPQDRQFILSSKKLLLSDSGFYLCAWSLGRGSYNEQFFGPGTRLTVL.

CDR3 bases: TGCAGCGTTGGCCGGGACAGGGCTGGCGAGCAGTACTTC. This sequence encodes CSVGRDRAGEQYF. The V call is TRBV29-1, the J call TRBJ2-7; the match to TRBD1 covers 9 bases. Germline V CDR1 and CDR2: SQVTM, ANQGSEA. Unmatched junction bases numbered 7, after V lost 4 bases and J lost 6 bases. The length of the CDR3 is 13 residues.

This chain uses TRBV25-1 with TRBJ1-1, with 7 bases identical to TRBD1. V dropped 6 bases and J dropped 0; count of bases not matched to a gene: 4. The length of the CDR3 is 14 residues. Germline V gives CDR1 MGHDK, CDR2 SYGVNS. The CDR3 DNA follows: TGTGCCAGCAGGAACAGGGGCATGAACACTGAAGCTTTCTTT. It translates to CASRNRGMNTEAFF. The full variable domain, in which reference TRBV25-1 and TRBJ1-1 provide the parts outside the CDR3, is EADIYQTPRYLVIGTGKKITLECSQTMGHDKMYWYQQDPGMELHLIHYSYGVNSTEKGDLSSESTVSRIRTEHFPLTLESARPSHTSQYLCASRNRGMNTEAFFGQGTRLTVV.

The chain joins TRBV18 to TRBJ2-3; the D gene is possibly TRBD1 (5 bases). The V end lost 2 bases, the J end lost 1 base, and 7 bases lay between the germline ends. Germline V CDR1 and CDR2: KGHSH, LQKENI. This CDR3 region has 14 residues. For the CDR3, the DNA is TGTGCCAGCTCACCAGCGACAGGCACAGATACGCAGTATTTT. It specifies CASSPATGTDTQYF.

The chain uses TRBV15 and TRBJ1-2; the D gene is possibly TRBD1 (5 bases). The V gene's germline CDR1 is LNHNV and CDR2 YYDKDF (reference sequence). The CDR3 extends over 16 amino acids. The V end was cut by 6 bases, the J end by 0 bases, with 17 bases between. The CDR3 nucleotides are TGTGCCACCAGGATGGGCCGACAGTCAGCTAACTATGGCTACACCTTC. Amino acids: CATRMGRQSANYGYTF.

The J gene is TRBJ1-2, the V gene TRBV28; no reliable D call. Trimming pared 8 bases from V and 7 bases from J, leaving 20 bases between. CDR3 length: 14 residues. Germline CDR1 and CDR2: MDHEN and SYDVKM. The chain's CDR3 is CASSTRVPQGGYTF. As DNA, the CDR3 is TGTGCCAGCTCGACGAGGGTCCCTCAAGGTGGCTACACCTTC.

V is TRBV29-1 and J is TRBJ2-5; possible D gene TRBD2, 6 bases. V lost 7 bases and J lost 3, with 15 bases in between. The CDR3 is made up of 13 amino acids. Germline loops: CDR1 SQVTM, CDR2 ANQGSEA. The CDR3 spells CSENRLAKETQYF. CDR3 sequence (DNA): TGCAGCGAAAATCGTCTAGCGAAAGAGACCCAGTACTTC.

This sequence joins TRBV29-1 and TRBJ2-1; TRBD2 agrees at 7 bases. V was pared by 3 bases and J by 4 bases, with 6 bases of the junction left unmatched. Looked up from germline, CDR1 is SQVTM and CDR2 is ANQGSEA. The CDR3 is made up of 14 amino acids. CDR3 in DNA: TGCAGCGTTGACCCTAGCGGAGTATACAATGAGCAGTTCTTC. Translation: CSVDPSGVYNEQFF.

This chain uses TRBV6-5 with TRBJ2-7; 10 bases line up with TRBD2. V dropped 0 bases and J dropped 3; count of bases not matched to a gene: 2. The CDR3 consists of 15 residues. Germline lookup yields CDR1 MNHEY and CDR2 SVGAGI. This CDR3 reads CASSYSSSGSYEQYF. DNA for the CDR3: TGTGCCAGCAGTTACTCGTCTAGCGGGAGCTACGAGCAGTACTTC.